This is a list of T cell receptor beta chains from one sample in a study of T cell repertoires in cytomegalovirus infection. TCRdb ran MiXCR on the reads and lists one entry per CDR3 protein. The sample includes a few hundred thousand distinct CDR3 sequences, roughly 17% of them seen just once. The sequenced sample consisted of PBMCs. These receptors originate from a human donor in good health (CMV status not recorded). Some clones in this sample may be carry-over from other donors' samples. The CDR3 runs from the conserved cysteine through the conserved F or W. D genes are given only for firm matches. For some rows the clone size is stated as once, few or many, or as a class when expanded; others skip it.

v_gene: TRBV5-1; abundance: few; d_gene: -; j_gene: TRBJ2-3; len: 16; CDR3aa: CASSLARTSGTDTQYF; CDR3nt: TGCGCCAGCAGCTTGGCCCGGACCTCGGGCACAGATACGCAGTATTTT
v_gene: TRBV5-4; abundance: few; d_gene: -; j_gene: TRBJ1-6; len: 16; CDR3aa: CASSSDPTAGNSPLHF; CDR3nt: TGTGCCAGCAGCTCTGACCCGACGGCTGGTAATTCACCCCTCCACTTT
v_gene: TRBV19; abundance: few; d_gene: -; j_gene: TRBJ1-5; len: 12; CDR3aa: CASSMYDQPQHF; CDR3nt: TGTGCCAGTAGTATGTACGATCAGCCCCAGCATTTT
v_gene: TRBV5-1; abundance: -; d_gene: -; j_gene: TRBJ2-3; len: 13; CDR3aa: CASSIIEADTQYF; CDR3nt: TGCGCCAGCAGCATTATAGAAGCGGATACGCAGTATTTT
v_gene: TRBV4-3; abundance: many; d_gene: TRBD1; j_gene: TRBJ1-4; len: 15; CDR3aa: CASSQDRDSYEKLFF; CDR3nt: TGCGCCAGCAGCCAAGATCGGGACAGCTATGAAAAACTGTTTTTT
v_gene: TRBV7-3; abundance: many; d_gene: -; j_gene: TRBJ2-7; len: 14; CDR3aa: CASSLEDTLYEQYF; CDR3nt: TGTGCCAGCAGCCTGGAGGACACTCTCTACGAGCAGTACTTC
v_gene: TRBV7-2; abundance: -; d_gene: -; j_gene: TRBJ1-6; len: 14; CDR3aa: CASSLDSAGSPLHF; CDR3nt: TGTGCCAGCAGCTTAGATAGCGCGGGTTCACCCCTCCACTTT
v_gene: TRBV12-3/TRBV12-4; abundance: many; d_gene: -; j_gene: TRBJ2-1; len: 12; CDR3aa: CASRHGHNEQFF; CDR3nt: TGTGCCAGCCGACACGGGCACAATGAGCAGTTCTTC
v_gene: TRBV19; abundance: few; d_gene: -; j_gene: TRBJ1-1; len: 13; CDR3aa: CASSPRADTEAFF; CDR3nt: TGTGCCAGTAGCCCCCGGGCGGACACTGAAGCTTTCTTT
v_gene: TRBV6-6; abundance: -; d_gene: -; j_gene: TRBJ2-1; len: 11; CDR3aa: CASRSLNEQFF; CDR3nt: TGTGCCAGCCGAAGTCTCAATGAGCAGTTCTTC